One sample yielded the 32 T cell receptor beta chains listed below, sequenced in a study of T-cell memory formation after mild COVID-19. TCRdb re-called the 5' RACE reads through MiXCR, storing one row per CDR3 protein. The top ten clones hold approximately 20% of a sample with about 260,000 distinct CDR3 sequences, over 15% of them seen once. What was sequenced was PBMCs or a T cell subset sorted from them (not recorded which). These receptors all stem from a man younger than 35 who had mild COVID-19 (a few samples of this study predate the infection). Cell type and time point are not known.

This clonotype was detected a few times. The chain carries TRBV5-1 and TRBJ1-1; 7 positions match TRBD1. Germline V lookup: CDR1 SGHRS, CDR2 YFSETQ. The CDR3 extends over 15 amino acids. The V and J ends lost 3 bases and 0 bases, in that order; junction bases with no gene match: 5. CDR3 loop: CASSWGQHMNTEAFF. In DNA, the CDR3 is TGCGCCAGCAGCTGGGGACAGCACATGAACACTGAAGCTTTCTTT.

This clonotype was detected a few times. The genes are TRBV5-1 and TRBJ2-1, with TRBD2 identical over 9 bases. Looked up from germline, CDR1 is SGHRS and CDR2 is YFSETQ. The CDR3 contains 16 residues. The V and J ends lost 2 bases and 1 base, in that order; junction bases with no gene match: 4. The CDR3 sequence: CASSFRSGGSYNEQFF. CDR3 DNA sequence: TGCGCCAGCAGCTTCAGAAGCGGGGGGTCCTACAATGAGCAGTTCTTC.

This CDR3 reads CASSLEGWGAGSTDTQYF. The CDR3 nucleotides read TGTGCCAGCAGCTTAGAGGGCTGGGGGGCTGGAAGCACAGATACGCAGTATTTT. The J gene is TRBJ2-3, the V gene TRBV7-6; D may be TRBD1 or TRBD2 (6 bases each). The germline gives CDR1 SGHVS, CDR2 FNYEAQ. The germline V and J ends were trimmed by 1 base and 0 bases, with 17 bases remaining between them. The CDR3 covers 18 residues. The complete variable domain, with remaining parts taken from reference TRBV7-6 and TRBJ2-3, reads GAGVSQSPRYKVTKRGQDVALRCDPISGHVSLYWYRQALGQGPEFLTYFNYEAQQDKSGLPNDRFSAERPEGSISTLTIQRTEQRDSAMYRCASSLEGWGAGSTDTQYFGPGTRLTVL.

CDR3 amino acids: CASSFFGGAYSSYNEQFF. The CDR3 DNA reads as TGTGCCAGCAGCTTCTTTGGCGGGGCCTACAGCTCCTACAATGAGCAGTTCTTC. The rearrangement uses TRBV7-3 and TRBJ2-1; a weak D match, TRBD2 (6 bases). With 3 bases removed from V and 0 bases from J, the gap between germline ends came to 18 bases. Germline V gene lookup returns CDR1 SGHTA and CDR2 FQGTGA. This CDR3 has 18 residues.

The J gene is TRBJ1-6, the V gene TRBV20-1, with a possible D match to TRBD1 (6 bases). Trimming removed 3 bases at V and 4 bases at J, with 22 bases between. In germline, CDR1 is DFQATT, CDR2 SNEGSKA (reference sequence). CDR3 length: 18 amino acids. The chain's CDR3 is CSARRDKPNPDYNSPLHF. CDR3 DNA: TGCAGTGCTAGGCGGGACAAGCCCAATCCAGATTATAATTCACCCCTCCACTTT.

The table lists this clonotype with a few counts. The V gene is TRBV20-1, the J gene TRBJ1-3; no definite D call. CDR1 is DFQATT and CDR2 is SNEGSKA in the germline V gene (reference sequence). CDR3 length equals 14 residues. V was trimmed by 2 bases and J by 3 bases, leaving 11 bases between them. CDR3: CSARLRTLGNTIYF. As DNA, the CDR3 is TGCAGTGCTAGATTGCGGACTCTTGGAAACACCATATATTTT.

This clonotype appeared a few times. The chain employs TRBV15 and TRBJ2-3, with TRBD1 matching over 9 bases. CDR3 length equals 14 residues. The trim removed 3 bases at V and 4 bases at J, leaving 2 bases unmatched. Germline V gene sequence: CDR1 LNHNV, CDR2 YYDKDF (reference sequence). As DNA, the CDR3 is TGTGCCACCAGCAGGGGACAGGGTCCAGATACGCAGTATTTT. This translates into CATSRGQGPDTQYF.

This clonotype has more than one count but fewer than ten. The CDR3, as DNA: TGCAGTGCTAGGGGCTTGGGACAGGAATCGAACACCGGGGAGCTGTTTTTT. This translates into CSARGLGQESNTGELFF. The chain joins TRBV20-1 to TRBJ2-2, with 8 bases aligning to TRBD1. V dropped 3 bases and J dropped 0; count of bases not matched to a gene: 9. Germline V gene lookup returns CDR1 DFQATT and CDR2 SNEGSKA (reference sequence). This CDR3 is 17 amino acids long.

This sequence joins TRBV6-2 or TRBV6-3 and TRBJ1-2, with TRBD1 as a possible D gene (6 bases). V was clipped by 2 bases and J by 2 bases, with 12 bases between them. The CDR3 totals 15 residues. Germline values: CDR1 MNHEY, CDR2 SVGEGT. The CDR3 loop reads CASSYSSTGNYGYTF. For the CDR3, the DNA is TGTGCCAGCAGTTACAGCTCCACAGGGAACTATGGCTACACCTTC.

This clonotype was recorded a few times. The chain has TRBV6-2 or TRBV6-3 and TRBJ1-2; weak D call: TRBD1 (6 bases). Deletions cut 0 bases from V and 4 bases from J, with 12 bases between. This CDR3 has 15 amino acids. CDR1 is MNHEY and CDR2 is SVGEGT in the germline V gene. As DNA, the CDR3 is TGTGCCAGCAGTTACTCCCGGACAGCCTTCTATGGCTACACCTTC. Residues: CASSYSRTAFYGYTF.

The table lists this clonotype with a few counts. CDR3 sequence (DNA): TGTGCTAGTGGTTTTGGGAACACTGAAGCTTTCTTT. Protein sequence: CASGFGNTEAFF. The chain combines TRBV12-5 with TRBJ1-1; D call uncertain. The germline V gene encodes CDR1 LGHNT and CDR2 FRNRAP. Trimming cost V 3 bases and J 1 base, with 3 bases left between them. CDR3 length: 12 amino acids.

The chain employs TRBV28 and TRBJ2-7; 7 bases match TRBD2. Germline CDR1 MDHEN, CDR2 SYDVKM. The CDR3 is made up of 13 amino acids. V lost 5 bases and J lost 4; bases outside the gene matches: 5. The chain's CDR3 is CASSAGGSYEQYF. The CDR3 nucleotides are TGTGCCAGCAGTGCCGGGGGGAGTTACGAGCAGTACTTC.

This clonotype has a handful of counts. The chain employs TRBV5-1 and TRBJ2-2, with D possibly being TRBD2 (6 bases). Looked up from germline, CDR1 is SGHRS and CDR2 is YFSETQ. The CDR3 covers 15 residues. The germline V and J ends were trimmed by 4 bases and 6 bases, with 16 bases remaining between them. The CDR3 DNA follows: TGCGCCAGCAGCGCCACCTCGGGAGTGCCCGGGGAGCTGTTTTTT. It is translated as CASSATSGVPGELFF.

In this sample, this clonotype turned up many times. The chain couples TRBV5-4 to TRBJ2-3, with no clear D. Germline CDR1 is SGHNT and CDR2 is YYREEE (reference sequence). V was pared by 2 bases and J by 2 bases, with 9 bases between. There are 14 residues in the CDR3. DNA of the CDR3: TGTGCCAGCAGCTTTCCCGAGATCACAGATACGCAGTATTTT. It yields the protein CASSFPEITDTQYF.

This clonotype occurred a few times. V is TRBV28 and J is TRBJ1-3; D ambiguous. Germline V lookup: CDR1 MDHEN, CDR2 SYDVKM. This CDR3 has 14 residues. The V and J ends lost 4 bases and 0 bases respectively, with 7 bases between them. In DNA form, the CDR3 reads TGTGCCAGCAGTTCGTCAGGCTCTGGAAACACCATATATTTT. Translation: CASSSSGSGNTIYF.

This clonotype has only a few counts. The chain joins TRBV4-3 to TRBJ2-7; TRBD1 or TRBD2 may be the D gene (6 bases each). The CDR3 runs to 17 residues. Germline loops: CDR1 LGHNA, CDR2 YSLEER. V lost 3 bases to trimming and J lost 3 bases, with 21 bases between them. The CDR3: CASSQIRGSGAYYEQYV. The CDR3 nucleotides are TGCGCCAGCAGCCAGATCAGGGGTAGCGGCGCATACTACGAGCAGTACGTC.

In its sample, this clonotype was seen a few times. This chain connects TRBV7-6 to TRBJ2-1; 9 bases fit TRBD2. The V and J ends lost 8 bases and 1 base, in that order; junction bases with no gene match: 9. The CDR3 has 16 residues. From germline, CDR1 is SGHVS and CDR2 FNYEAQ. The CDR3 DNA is TGTGCCAGCGGGGGGCTAGCGGGATCATCCTACAATGAGCAGTTCTTC. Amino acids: CASGGLAGSSYNEQFF.

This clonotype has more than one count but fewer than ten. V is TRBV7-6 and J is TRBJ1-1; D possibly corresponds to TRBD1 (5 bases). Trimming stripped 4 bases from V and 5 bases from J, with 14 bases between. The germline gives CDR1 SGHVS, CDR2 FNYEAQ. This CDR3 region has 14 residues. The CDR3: CASSSTVGVTEAFF. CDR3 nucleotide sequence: TGTGCCAGCAGCTCAACAGTGGGGGTAACTGAAGCTTTCTTT.

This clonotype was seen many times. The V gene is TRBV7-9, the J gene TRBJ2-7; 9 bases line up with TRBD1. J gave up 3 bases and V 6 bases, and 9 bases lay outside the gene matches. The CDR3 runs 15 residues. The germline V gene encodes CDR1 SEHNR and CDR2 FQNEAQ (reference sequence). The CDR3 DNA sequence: TGTGCCAGCAGTCCGGAGGGACAGGGCATCTACGAGCAGTACTTC. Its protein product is CASSPEGQGIYEQYF.

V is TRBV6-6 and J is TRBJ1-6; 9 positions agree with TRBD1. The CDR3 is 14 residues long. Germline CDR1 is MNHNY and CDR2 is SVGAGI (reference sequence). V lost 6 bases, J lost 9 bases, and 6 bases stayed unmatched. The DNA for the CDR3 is TGTGCCAGCAGGCCGGGACAGGGAATTTCACCCCTCCACTTT. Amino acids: CASRPGQGISPLHF.

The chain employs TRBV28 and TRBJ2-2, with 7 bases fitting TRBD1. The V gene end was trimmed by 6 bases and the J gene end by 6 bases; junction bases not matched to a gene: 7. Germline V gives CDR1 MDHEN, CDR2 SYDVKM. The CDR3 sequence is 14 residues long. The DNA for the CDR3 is TGTGCCAGCAGGGAAGGGGGCATCCCCGGGGAGCTGTTTTTT. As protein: CASREGGIPGELFF.

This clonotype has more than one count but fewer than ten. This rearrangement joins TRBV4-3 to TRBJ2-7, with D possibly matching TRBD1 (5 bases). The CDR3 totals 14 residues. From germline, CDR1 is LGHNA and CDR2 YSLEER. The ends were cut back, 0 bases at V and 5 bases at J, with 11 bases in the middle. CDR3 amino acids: CASSQDRRGHEQYF. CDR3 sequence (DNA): TGCGCCAGCAGCCAAGATCGAAGGGGCCACGAGCAGTACTTC.

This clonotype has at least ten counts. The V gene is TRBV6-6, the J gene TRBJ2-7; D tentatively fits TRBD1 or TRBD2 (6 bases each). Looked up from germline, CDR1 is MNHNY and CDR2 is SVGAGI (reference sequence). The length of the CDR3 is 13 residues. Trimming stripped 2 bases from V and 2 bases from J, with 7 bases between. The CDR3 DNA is TGTGCCAGCAGTTACGGGGGGCCCTACGAGCAGTACTTC. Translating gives CASSYGGPYEQYF.

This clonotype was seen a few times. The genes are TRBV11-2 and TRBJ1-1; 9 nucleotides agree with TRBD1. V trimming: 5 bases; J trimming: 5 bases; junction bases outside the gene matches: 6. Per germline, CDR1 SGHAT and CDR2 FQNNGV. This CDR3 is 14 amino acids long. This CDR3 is CASSVGQGRTEAFF. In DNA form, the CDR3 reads TGTGCCAGCAGCGTTGGACAGGGGAGGACTGAAGCTTTCTTT.

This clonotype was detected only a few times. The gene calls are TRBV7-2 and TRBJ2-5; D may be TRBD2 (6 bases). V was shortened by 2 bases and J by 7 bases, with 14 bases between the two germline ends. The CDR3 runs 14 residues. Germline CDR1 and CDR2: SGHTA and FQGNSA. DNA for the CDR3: TGTGCCAGCAGCTTAACGCCGGGGGATCGGACCCAGTACTTC. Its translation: CASSLTPGDRTQYF.

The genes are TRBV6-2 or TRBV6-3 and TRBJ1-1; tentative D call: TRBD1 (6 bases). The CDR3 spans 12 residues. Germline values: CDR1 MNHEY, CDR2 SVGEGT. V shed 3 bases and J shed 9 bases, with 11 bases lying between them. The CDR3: CASSYFQGKAFF. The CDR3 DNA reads TGTGCCAGCAGTTATTTTCAGGGGAAAGCTTTCTTT.

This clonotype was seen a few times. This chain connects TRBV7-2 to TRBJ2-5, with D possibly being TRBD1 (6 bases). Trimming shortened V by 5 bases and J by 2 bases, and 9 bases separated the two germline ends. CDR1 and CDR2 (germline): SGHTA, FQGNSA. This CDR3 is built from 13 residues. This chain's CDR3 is CASSRTDQETQYF. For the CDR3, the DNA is TGTGCCAGCAGCCGGACAGATCAAGAGACCCAGTACTTC.

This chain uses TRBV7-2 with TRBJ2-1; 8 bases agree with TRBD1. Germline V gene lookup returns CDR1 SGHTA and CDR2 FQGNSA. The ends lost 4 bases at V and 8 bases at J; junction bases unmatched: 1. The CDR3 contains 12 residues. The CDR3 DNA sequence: TGTGCCAGCAGCTCGACAGGGGATGAGCAGTTCTTC. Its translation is CASSSTGDEQFF.

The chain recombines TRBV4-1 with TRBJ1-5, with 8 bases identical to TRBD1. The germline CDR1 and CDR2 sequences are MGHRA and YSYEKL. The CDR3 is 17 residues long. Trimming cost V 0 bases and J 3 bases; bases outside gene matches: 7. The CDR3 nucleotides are TGCGCCAGCAGCCAAGAAGGTGTGGGACAGGCCAATCAGCCCCAGCATTTT. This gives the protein CASSQEGVGQANQPQHF.

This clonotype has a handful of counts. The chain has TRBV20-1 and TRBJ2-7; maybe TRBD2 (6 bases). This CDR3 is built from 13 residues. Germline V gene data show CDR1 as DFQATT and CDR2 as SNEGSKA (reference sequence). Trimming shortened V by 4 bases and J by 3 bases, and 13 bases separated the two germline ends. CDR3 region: CSANGGESYEQYF. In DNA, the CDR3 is TGCAGTGCTAATGGCGGGGAAAGCTACGAGCAGTACTTC.

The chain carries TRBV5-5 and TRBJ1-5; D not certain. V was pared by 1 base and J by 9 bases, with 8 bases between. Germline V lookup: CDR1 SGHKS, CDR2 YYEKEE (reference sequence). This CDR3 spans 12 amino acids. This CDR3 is CASSLNIGPQHF. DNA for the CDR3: TGTGCCAGCAGCTTGAACATTGGGCCCCAGCATTTT.

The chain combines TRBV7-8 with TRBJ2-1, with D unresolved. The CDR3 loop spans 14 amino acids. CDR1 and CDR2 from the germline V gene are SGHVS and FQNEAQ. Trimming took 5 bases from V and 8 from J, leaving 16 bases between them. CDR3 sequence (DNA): TGTGCCAGCAGCCCTTTGGTGGCTACCGATGAGCAGTTCTTC. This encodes CASSPLVATDEQFF.